The 9 T cell receptor beta chains given below trace back to one sample, sequenced in a study of vaccination and CD4 T cells after COVID-19. No antigen is known for these receptors. Oncomine TCR Beta short-read sequencing was applied to DNA from cultured CD4+ T cells. TCRdb re-called the PCR reads through MiXCR, storing one row per CDR3 protein. The table has 2,500 to 3,000 distinct CDR3 sequences, roughly 80% seen once. Noted treatment: approximately nine-day PBMC culture with coronavirus spike peptide pools or control peptides (ViraFEST assay). The sample comprised CD4+ T cells from blood, cultured in vitro. The source of these receptors is a human donor who had recovered from COVID-19.

V usage is TRBV20-1 and J usage is TRBJ1-2; a possible D gene is TRBD1 (6 bases). This CDR3 contains 16 residues. Germline V gene lookup returns CDR1 DFQATT and CDR2 SNEGSKA (reference sequence). Between the trimmed V and J ends, which lost 1 base and 0 bases, there was a span of 15 bases. CDR3 coding DNA: TGCAGTGCTAGAGTCCGGAGGCGGGACACTAACTATGGCTACACCTTC. Protein sequence: CSARVRRRDTNYGYTF.

This clonotype was recorded a few times. The chain combines TRBV2 with TRBJ1-1; the D gene is possibly TRBD1 (5 bases). The CDR3 spans 12 residues. Deletions cut 6 bases from V and 7 bases from J, with 12 bases between. Germline V CDR1 and CDR2: SNHLY, FYNNEI. The CDR3 DNA reads TGTGCCAGCAGCGCCCGACAGTTTGAAGCTTTCTTT. Translating gives CASSARQFEAFF.

This chain links TRBV7-6 with TRBJ1-2; possible D gene TRBD1, 5 bases. V was clipped by 5 bases and J by 4 bases, with 14 bases between them. Germline V CDR1 and CDR2: SGHVS, FNYEAQ. This CDR3 comprises 14 residues. This chain's CDR3 is CASSALKGPYGYTF. The CDR3 DNA reads TGTGCCAGCAGCGCGTTAAAGGGACCCTATGGCTACACCTTC.

Judged by abundance, this clonotype is large. This chain connects TRBV12-3 or TRBV12-4 to TRBJ1-5; D gene ambiguous. The V end was cut by 8 bases, the J end by 1 base, with 6 bases between. This CDR3 is 12 amino acids long. This chain's CDR3 is CASRTSNQPQHF. The CDR3 DNA follows: TGTGCCAGCCGGACCAGCAATCAGCCCCAGCATTTT.

This clonotype was found a few times. The V call is TRBV7-2, the J call TRBJ2-5; D is perhaps TRBD1 or TRBD2 (5 bases each). Germline V gene sequence: CDR1 SGHTA, CDR2 FQGNSA. This CDR3 is 17 amino acids long. Trimming cost V 1 base and J 5 bases, with 20 bases left between them. This chain's CDR3 is CASSLVRGPSKEETQYF. CDR3 in DNA: TGTGCCAGCAGCTTAGTTCGGGGCCCCTCTAAGGAGGAGACCCAGTACTTC.

The genes are TRBV10-3 and TRBJ1-1, with a tentative D call TRBD1 (5 bases). Germline lookup yields CDR1 ENHRY and CDR2 SYGVKD. The V end was cut by 8 bases, the J end by 0 bases, with 7 bases between. This CDR3 is built from 12 residues. The CDR3 here is CAIGTMNTEAFF. The CDR3 DNA is TGTGCCATCGGGACCATGAACACTGAAGCTTTCTTT.

The CDR3 is CASSSYTGSYEQYF. As DNA, the CDR3 is TGTGCCAGCAGCTCCTACACAGGGTCCTACGAGCAGTACTTC. The chain combines TRBV5-4 with TRBJ2-7; D is perhaps TRBD1 (6 bases). The CDR3 spans 14 residues. Germline loops: CDR1 SGHNT, CDR2 YYREEE (reference sequence). The V gene lost 3 bases and the J gene lost 1 base, with 11 bases spanning the gap. Full variable domain (outside the CDR3, taken from reference TRBV5-4 and TRBJ2-7): ETGVTQSPTHLIKTRGQQVTLRCSSQSGHNTVSWYQQALGQGPQFIFQYYREEENGRGNFPPRFSGLQFPNYSSELNVNALELDDSALYLCASSSYTGSYEQYFGPGTRLTVT.

The gene calls are TRBV19 and TRBJ1-6; D perhaps matches TRBD1 (5 bases). Trimming took 11 bases from V and 9 from J, leaving 14 bases between them. The V gene's germline CDR1 is LNHDA and CDR2 SQIVND (reference sequence). This CDR3 has 12 amino acids. This chain's CDR3 is CASKRGVSPLHF. The CDR3 region has the DNA TGTGCCTCCAAGCGGGGGGTTTCACCCCTCCACTTT.

The CDR3: CAWGRQGYGYTF. CDR3 in DNA: TGTGCCTGGGGCCGACAGGGCTATGGCTACACCTTC. The chain joins TRBV30 to TRBJ1-2; 7 bases align to TRBD1. Germline V gene lookup returns CDR1 GTSNPN and CDR2 SVGIG (reference sequence). There are 12 residues in the CDR3. With 5 bases clipped from V and 4 bases from J, the junction kept 4 bases outside the gene matches. The whole variable domain, filled in from reference TRBV30 and TRBJ1-2, reads SQTIHQWPATLVQPVGSPLSLECTVEGTSNPNLYWYRQAAGRGLQLLFYSVGIGQISSEVPQNLSASRPQDRQFILSSKKLLLSDSGFYLCAWGRQGYGYTFGSGTRLTVV.